Presented here are 28 T cell receptor beta chains from one specimen sequenced in a study of blood T cell repertoires in COVID-19. TCRdb keeps only in-frame clones here, not all; method: immunoSEQ multiplex PCR. The sample carries 200,000 to 250,000 clones, around 82% recorded once. The sequencing input was peripheral blood. Every receptor here comes from a woman aged 40-49 years with acute or convalescent COVID-19.

The chain links TRBV7-2 to TRBJ2-1; maybe TRBD2 (5 bases). Germline CDR1 and CDR2: SGHTA and FQGNSA. V lost 1 base to trimming and J lost 7 bases, with 14 bases between them. This CDR3 has 15 amino acids. The DNA for the CDR3 is TGTGCCAGCAGCTTAGGCCTACTAGAAGGGAATGAGCAGTTCTTC. It codes for CASSLGLLEGNEQFF.

The chain links TRBV30 to TRBJ1-2; the match to TRBD1 covers 10 bases. Per germline, CDR1 GTSNPN and CDR2 SVGIG (reference sequence). The junction had 9 bases not matched to a gene; V was cut back by 3 bases and J by 8 bases. The CDR3 runs to 14 residues. The CDR3 loop reads CAWSRDRGARGYTF. The CDR3 DNA reads TGTGCCTGGAGCCGGGACAGGGGCGCGCGGGGCTACACCTTC.

This chain uses TRBV19 with TRBJ1-2; perhaps TRBD1 as D (6 bases). The CDR3 spans 14 residues. Germline-derived CDR1 and CDR2 are LNHDA and SQIVND (reference sequence). The V end was cut by 7 bases, the J end by 2 bases, with 14 bases between. CDR3 DNA sequence: TGTGCCAGTACCCCGGACAGCATCAACTATGGCTACACCTTC. This gives the protein CASTPDSINYGYTF.

The V and J genes are TRBV15 and TRBJ1-6; a possible D gene is TRBD1 (5 bases). The CDR3 covers 16 residues. CDR1 LNHNV and CDR2 YYDKDF come from the germline V gene (reference sequence). Trimming took off 0 bases at V and 7 bases at J, with 13 bases between the two ends. As DNA, the CDR3 is TGTGCCACCAGCAGAGATGTGACAGAAAGGAATTCACCCCTCCACTTT. Protein sequence: CATSRDVTERNSPLHF.

This CDR3 reads CASSEPTSGGARTGELFF. In DNA, the CDR3 is TGTGCCAGCAGTGAACCGACTAGCGGGGGGGCCCGGACCGGGGAGCTGTTTTTT. The chain combines TRBV2 with TRBJ2-2; 14 bases map to TRBD2. The germline V gene encodes CDR1 SNHLY and CDR2 FYNNEI. The CDR3 is 18 amino acids. Trimming cost V 2 bases and J 5 bases; bases outside gene matches: 7.

This clone was observed a few times. The gene calls are TRBV11-2 and TRBJ2-2; TRBD1 agrees at 7 bases. Germline CDR1 SGHAT, CDR2 FQNNGV. The V gene end was trimmed by 5 bases and the J gene end by 2 bases; junction bases not matched to a gene: 11. CDR3 length equals 17 residues. CDR3 sequence (DNA): TGTGCCAGCAGCGCACAGGGGCCAGGGTTAAACACCGGGGAGCTGTTTTTT. The encoded protein is CASSAQGPGLNTGELFF.

The chain carries TRBV25-1 and TRBJ1-1, with D unresolved. The CDR3 is made up of 15 amino acids. The V end was cut by 8 bases, the J end by 8 bases, with 24 bases between. Germline CDR1 and CDR2: MGHDK and SYGVNS. The CDR3 is CASQTSTIQLNEAFF. The DNA of the CDR3 is TGTGCCAGCCAAACCTCCACGATCCAACTCAACGAAGCTTTCTTT. Variable domain in full (rest from reference TRBV25-1 and TRBJ1-1): EADIYQTPRYLVIGTGKKITLECSQTMGHDKMYWYQQDPGMELHLIHYSYGVNSTEKGDLSSESTVSRIRTEHFPLTLESARPSHTSQYLCASQTSTIQLNEAFFGQGTRLTVV.

For the CDR3, the DNA is TGTGCCAGCAGTCCTAGATTGAACACTGAAGCTTTCTTT. It codes for CASSPRLNTEAFF. V usage is TRBV12-3 or TRBV12-4 and J usage is TRBJ1-1; no reliable D call. The CDR3 consists of 13 residues. Trimming stripped 5 bases from V and 0 bases from J, with 7 bases between.

The V call is TRBV1, the J call TRBJ2-1; the table's TRBD2 call for D was not verified on the DNA. TRBV1 is a pseudogene. The CDR3 has 18 amino acids. CDR3 in amino acids: CTSSQPTSTSGGYNEQFF. The CDR3 nucleotides are TGCACCAGCAGCCAACCTACCTCGACTAGCGGGGGCTACAATGAGCAGTTCTTC.

V is TRBV6-4 and J is TRBJ2-3; 9 bases match TRBD2. Germline V CDR1 and CDR2: MRHNA, SNTAGT. J lost 2 bases, V lost 5 bases, and 5 bases had no gene match. This CDR3 spans 15 amino acids. In DNA, the CDR3 is TGTGCCAGCAGTTCTAGCGGGACAGCCACAGATACGCAGTATTTT. Its protein product is CASSSSGTATDTQYF.

This rearrangement joins TRBV12-3 or TRBV12-4 to TRBJ1-4; the D gene is possibly TRBD1 (6 bases). The CDR3 extends over 13 amino acids. Between the trimmed V and J ends, which lost 6 bases and 7 bases, there was a span of 12 bases. The CDR3, as DNA: TGTGCCAGCAGGATACAGGGCGCTGAAAAACTGTTTTTT. Protein sequence: CASRIQGAEKLFF.

The V call is TRBV2, the J call TRBJ2-7; the match to TRBD2 covers 7 bases. This CDR3 is 15 amino acids long. The germline gives CDR1 SNHLY, CDR2 FYNNEI. V trimming: 3 bases; J trimming: 2 bases; junction bases outside the gene matches: 7. The CDR3 region has the DNA TGTGCCAGCAGTGATAGGGCTAGCGGCCCCTACGAGCAGTACTTC. Translating gives CASSDRASGPYEQYF.

This chain connects TRBV19 to TRBJ1-2; D is perhaps TRBD1 (5 bases). The V gene's germline CDR1 is LNHDA and CDR2 SQIVND (reference sequence). The V and J ends lost 0 bases and 4 bases respectively, with 12 bases between them. This CDR3 contains 15 residues. The CDR3 DNA is TGTGCCAGTAGTATAGACCTGGACATCACCTATGGCTACACCTTC. Translation: CASSIDLDITYGYTF.

J is TRBJ2-2 and V is TRBV4-1; D remains unclear. Germline V gene data show CDR1 as MGHRA and CDR2 as YSYEKL. This CDR3 is 17 amino acids long. Between the trimmed V and J ends, which lost 2 bases and 4 bases, there was a span of 17 bases. CDR3 sequence reads: CASSQFWLTPGTGELFF. CDR3 nucleotide sequence: TGCGCCAGCAGCCAATTTTGGCTGACCCCGGGCACCGGGGAGCTGTTTTTT.

The chain joins TRBV4-1 to TRBJ2-5, with 10 bases that match TRBD2. V lost 0 bases, J lost 5 bases, and 9 bases stayed unmatched. This CDR3 region has 17 residues. Germline-derived CDR1 and CDR2 are MGHRA and YSYEKL. CDR3 coding DNA: TGCGCCAGCAGCCAAGAAGGGCTAGCGGGAGTGGTTGAGACCCAGTACTTC. Translation gives CASSQEGLAGVVETQYF.

The chain carries TRBV10-2 and TRBJ2-3, with a tentative D call TRBD1 (6 bases). This CDR3 region has 16 residues. The V gene's germline CDR1 is WSHSY and CDR2 SAAADI. V shed 5 bases and J shed 1 base, with 16 bases lying between them. CDR3 sequence (DNA): TGCGCCAGCAGTCCGCACTCGTGGGGGCGCACAGATACGCAGTATTTT. Translating gives CASSPHSWGRTDTQYF.

The CDR3 here is CASSYGEGGAKNIQYF. In DNA form, the CDR3 reads TGCGCCAGCAGCTACGGGGAGGGCGGAGCCAAAAACATTCAGTACTTC. The gene calls are TRBV5-1 and TRBJ2-4; 7 bases map to TRBD2. The CDR3 sequence is 16 residues long. Germline V gene lookup returns CDR1 SGHRS and CDR2 YFSETQ. Trimming took 3 bases from V and 0 from J; bases not matched to a gene: 6.

The chain is built from TRBV29-1 and TRBJ1-4; D is uncertain. The CDR3 consists of 12 residues. Germline assignment: CDR1 SQVTM and CDR2 ANQGSEA. The V and J ends lost 7 bases and 5 bases respectively, with 11 bases between them. The CDR3: CSGREPNEKLFF. As DNA, the CDR3 is TGCAGCGGTAGAGAGCCCAATGAAAAACTGTTTTTT.

The V and J genes are TRBV5-1 and TRBJ1-2; the D is unclear. The CDR3 has 13 amino acids. V shed 2 bases and J shed 4 bases, with 9 bases lying between them. The germline V gene has CDR1 SGHRS and CDR2 YFSETQ. In DNA form, the CDR3 reads TGCGCCAGCAGCTTCACGACGGGCTATGGCTACACCTTC. This translates into CASSFTTGYGYTF.

The J gene is TRBJ1-2, the V gene TRBV27, with D unresolved. Germline loops: CDR1 MNHEY, CDR2 SMNVEV (reference sequence). Trimming took 2 bases from V and 7 from J, leaving 14 bases between them. The CDR3 length is 14 residues. CDR3 sequence: CASSLPQSGGGYTF. The CDR3 bases are TGTGCCAGCAGTTTACCCCAGTCTGGTGGTGGCTACACCTTC.

This clone was counted between two and nine times. V usage is TRBV19 and J usage is TRBJ1-1; 8 positions match TRBD1. V was pared by 7 bases and J by 6 bases, with 10 bases of the junction left unmatched. From germline, CDR1 is LNHDA and CDR2 SQIVND (reference sequence). The CDR3 is 14 amino acids. The CDR3, as DNA: TGTGCCAGTAAACAGGGGGGCAAGGGCGCTGAAGCTTTCTTT. Amino acid sequence: CASKQGGKGAEAFF.

The rearrangement links TRBV19 to TRBJ1-6; 7 nucleotides agree with TRBD1. Germline CDR1 LNHDA, CDR2 SQIVND (reference sequence). There are 13 residues in the CDR3. The ends lost 1 base at V and 9 bases at J; junction bases unmatched: 0. CDR3 bases: TGTGCCAGTAGTATAGGACAGGGTTCACCCCTCCACTTT. This sequence encodes CASSIGQGSPLHF.

This chain joins TRBV27 and TRBJ2-3; possibly TRBD1 for D (5 bases). V was clipped by 4 bases and J by 6 bases, with 17 bases between them. The germline CDR1 and CDR2 sequences are MNHEY and SMNVEV (reference sequence). The CDR3 is made up of 15 amino acids. This CDR3 is CASSSSTAMGDTQYF. CDR3 bases: TGTGCCAGCAGTTCGTCGACAGCGATGGGGGATACGCAGTATTTT.

In its sample, this clone was seen once. The chain combines TRBV18 with TRBJ1-1; maybe TRBD1 (5 bases). CDR3 length: 17 residues. V was trimmed by 4 bases and J by 3 bases, leaving 21 bases between them. Germline CDR1 reads KGHSH; CDR2 reads LQKENI. This CDR3 reads CASSLRGTTPGDTEAFF. The CDR3 coding sequence is TGTGCCAGCTCACTACGAGGGACGACCCCGGGGGACACTGAAGCTTTCTTT.

The chain uses TRBV30 and TRBJ1-4; D gene uncertain. With 0 bases removed from V and 5 bases from J, the gap between germline ends came to 10 bases. This CDR3 is built from 14 residues. Germline loops: CDR1 GTSNPN, CDR2 SVGIG (reference sequence). The CDR3 protein is CAWSVRRGNEKLFF. The CDR3 region has the DNA TGTGCCTGGAGTGTACGGAGAGGGAATGAAAAACTGTTTTTT.

This chain uses TRBV6-5 with TRBJ1-2, with 9 bases identical to TRBD1. V lost 6 bases to trimming and J lost 4 bases; unmatched junction nucleotides: 9. Looked up from germline, CDR1 is MNHEY and CDR2 is SVGAGI. The length of the CDR3 is 15 residues. CDR3 sequence reads: CASSPGGQGSYGYTF. The CDR3 bases are TGTGCCAGCAGCCCCGGGGGACAGGGAAGCTATGGCTACACCTTC.

The V call is TRBV27, the J call TRBJ1-1, with a possible D match to TRBD1 (5 bases). The CDR3 is made up of 14 amino acids. Germline V gene sequence: CDR1 MNHEY, CDR2 SMNVEV (reference sequence). V shed 4 bases and J shed 1 base, with 10 bases lying between them. The CDR3 reads CASSSTGPNTEAFF. The CDR3 DNA follows: TGTGCCAGCAGTTCCACAGGCCCGAACACTGAAGCTTTCTTT.

The chain joins TRBV12-3 or TRBV12-4 to TRBJ2-7; D unresolved. This CDR3 comprises 12 residues. V was cut by 5 bases and J by 2 bases, with 7 bases left in between. CDR3 sequence: CASSSRTYEQYF. DNA of the CDR3: TGTGCCAGCAGTAGCAGGACCTACGAGCAGTACTTC.